This entry lists 18 T cell receptor beta chains sequenced from one sample in a study of cytomegalovirus exposure and HLA in healthy donors (dated by TCRdb to the late 2010s). To prepare the library, the immunoSEQ multiplex PCR assay was applied. The multiplex PCR relied on a mix of 60 forward primers for TCR Vbeta segments and 13 reverse primers for TCR Jbeta segments. Here the immuneACCESS table is served through TCRdb, limited to in-frame sequences with V and J called. Missing clones are a known gap in these copies; in checked studies unresolved V genes cover under half, and the rest lacks a known reason. Per the sample table, the count is around 84,000 clones. The ten top clones hold about 4.6% of the sample. Sequences were obtained from PBMCs. These receptors came from a man aged 25 to 45 in good health and CMV-seronegative.

This chain uses TRBV6-6 with TRBJ2-7; possible D gene TRBD1, 6 bases. CDR3 size: 13 residues. Trimming shortened V by 6 bases and J by 9 bases, and 18 bases separated the two germline ends. Germline V lookup: CDR1 MNHNY, CDR2 SVGAGI (reference sequence). In nucleotides, the CDR3 is TGTGCCAGCAGCCTGAGGACCCAGGGGCGGCAGTACTTC. As protein: CASSLRTQGRQYF.

V and J are TRBV29-1 and TRBJ2-1; no clear D. This CDR3 has 14 amino acids. The V gene lost 5 bases and the J gene lost 7 bases, with 18 bases spanning the gap. Germline CDR1 and CDR2: SQVTM and ANQGSEA. The DNA of the CDR3 is TGCAGCGTTAAGGTCCCGTGGAGTGGGAATGAGCAGTTCTTC. Its translation: CSVKVPWSGNEQFF.

This rearrangement joins TRBV19 to TRBJ2-7; 8 nucleotides line up with TRBD1. Per the germline V gene, CDR1 is LNHDA and CDR2 is SQIVND (reference sequence). J was trimmed by 1 base and V by 4 bases; bases with no gene match: 3. The CDR3 consists of 14 residues. CDR3 amino acids: CASSRDRPSYEQYF. The CDR3 DNA is TGTGCCAGTAGTAGGGACAGGCCGTCCTACGAGCAGTACTTC.

The V call is TRBV7-2, the J call TRBJ2-1; weak D call: TRBD1 (6 bases). This CDR3 comprises 14 residues. V lost 4 bases and J 5 bases, leaving 12 bases between the germline ends. Germline assignment: CDR1 SGHTA and CDR2 FQGNSA. CDR3 loop: CASSSGTLNNEQFF. CDR3 coding DNA: TGTGCCAGCAGCTCGGGGACATTAAACAATGAGCAGTTCTTC.

The chain combines TRBV19 with TRBJ1-5; D gene unclear. Germline loops: CDR1 LNHDA, CDR2 SQIVND (reference sequence). This CDR3 has 15 amino acids. The ends were cut back, 3 bases at V and 3 bases at J, with 12 bases in the middle. The CDR3 reads CASSIKGTVNQPQHF. The CDR3 DNA is TGTGCCAGTAGTATTAAAGGAACAGTCAATCAGCCCCAGCATTTT.

The chain combines TRBV5-1 with TRBJ1-1; 8 nucleotides align to TRBD1. CDR1 is SGHRS and CDR2 is YFSETQ in the germline V gene. V was clipped by 2 bases and J by 11 bases; unmatched bases: 5. The CDR3 totals 12 residues. The CDR3 coding sequence is TGCGCCAGCAGCTTTGGACAGGGAGAGGCTTTCTTT. Translated, it gives CASSFGQGEAFF.

Turning to this clone: The junction differs from germline at one of its ends, possibly a read error. The identical CDR3 is also encoded by other nucleotide sequences in the sample. The chain joins TRBV6-5 to TRBJ2-1, with 8 bases lining up with TRBD2. Germline V gene lookup returns CDR1 MNHEY and CDR2 SVGAGI. The CDR3 length is 14 residues. The CDR3 nucleotides are TGTGCCAGTAGTTACGGGGGGGACTACAATGAGCAGTTCTTC. Its translation is CASSYGGDYNEQFF.

The V gene is TRBV7-9, the J gene TRBJ1-1, with TRBD1 matching 7 bases. CDR1 is SEHNR and CDR2 is FQNEAQ in the germline V gene (reference sequence). The CDR3 is 19 amino acids. V shed 0 bases, J shed 1 base, and the junction held 14 bases outside the gene matches. CDR3 sequence: CASSLAGLRGGTQNTEAFF. CDR3 nucleotide sequence: TGTGCCAGCAGCTTAGCCGGCCTTCGAGGGGGCACCCAGAACACTGAAGCTTTCTTT.

V and J are TRBV6-5 and TRBJ1-5; D may be TRBD1 (6 bases). This CDR3 region has 15 residues. Germline lookup yields CDR1 MNHEY and CDR2 SVGAGI. V was shortened by 7 bases and J by 0 bases, with 13 bases between the two germline ends. The DNA for the CDR3 is TGTGCCAGCACGCCGACAGGATTTAGCAATCAGCCCCAGCATTTT. Translated: CASTPTGFSNQPQHF.

The CDR3 loop reads CASSSRDTNTEAFF. The CDR3 DNA follows: TGCGCCAGCAGCTCGAGGGACACGAACACTGAAGCTTTCTTT. The chain carries TRBV5-1 and TRBJ1-1; D might be TRBD1 (6 bases). Trimming took 3 bases from V and 1 from J, leaving 10 bases between them. Per germline, CDR1 SGHRS and CDR2 YFSETQ. The CDR3 loop spans 14 amino acids.

J is TRBJ2-7 and V is TRBV5-1; tentative D call: TRBD1 (5 bases). The V gene lost 3 bases and the J gene lost 2 bases, with 9 bases spanning the gap. CDR1 and CDR2 (germline): SGHRS, YFSETQ. The CDR3 is made up of 13 amino acids. The CDR3 DNA reads TGCGCCAGCAGCTCCGTCAGGGCCTACGAGCAGTACTTC. It specifies CASSSVRAYEQYF.

This chain joins TRBV13 and TRBJ2-1; D is ambiguous. Germline V gives CDR1 PRHDT, CDR2 FYEKMQ (reference sequence). This CDR3 has 14 amino acids. V was clipped by 2 bases and J by 3 bases, with 8 bases between them. The CDR3 DNA follows: TGTGCCAGCAGCTTAACACAGCACTACAATGAGCAGTTCTTC. Amino acid sequence: CASSLTQHYNEQFF.

V is TRBV5-1 and J is TRBJ2-5; D is perhaps TRBD1 (5 bases). Germline CDR1 is SGHRS and CDR2 is YFSETQ. Trimming took off 1 base at V and 3 bases at J, with 7 bases between the two ends. This CDR3 contains 13 residues. CDR3 protein: CASSLRGEETQYF. The CDR3 coding sequence is TGCGCCAGCAGCTTGAGGGGCGAAGAGACCCAGTACTTC.

This sequence joins TRBV19 and TRBJ2-7, with D possibly TRBD2 on 7 matching bases. Germline V CDR1 and CDR2: LNHDA, SQIVND (reference sequence). The CDR3 is 12 amino acids. Trimming pared 3 bases from V and 9 bases from J, leaving 12 bases between. Here the CDR3 reads CASSMRGEGQYF. As DNA, the CDR3 is TGTGCCAGTAGTATGAGGGGGGAGGGGCAGTACTTC.

V is TRBV29-1 and J is TRBJ2-7; D possibly corresponds to TRBD1 (6 bases). The V end lost 5 bases, the J end lost 4 bases, and 15 bases lay between the germline ends. This CDR3 region has 13 residues. Germline CDR1 reads SQVTM; CDR2 reads ANQGSEA. CDR3 coding DNA: TGCAGCGTTCAGGGGCTTAACTGGTACGAGCAGTACTTC. Protein: CSVQGLNWYEQYF.

V usage is TRBV18 and J usage is TRBJ2-1; 7 bases are a match to TRBD1. The ends lost 2 bases at V and 3 bases at J; junction bases unmatched: 13. The CDR3 is 18 residues long. The germline gives CDR1 KGHSH, CDR2 LQKENI. In nucleotides, the CDR3 is TGTGCCAGCTCACCAGCAGGGGTAGGGACAGTGAGCTACAATGAGCAGTTCTTC. Translated: CASSPAGVGTVSYNEQFF.

The V gene is TRBV5-4, the J gene TRBJ2-1; TRBD2 might be the D (6 bases). Germline V lookup: CDR1 SGHNT, CDR2 YYREEE (reference sequence). The CDR3 is 15 amino acids. The V end was cut by 1 base, the J end by 2 bases, with 10 bases between. The CDR3 region has the DNA TGTGCCAGCAGCTTGCTAGCGCCCACCTACAATGAGCAGTTCTTC. This gives the protein CASSLLAPTYNEQFF. The variable domain in full, completed from reference TRBV5-4 and TRBJ2-1, reads ETGVTQSPTHLIKTRGQQVTLRCSSQSGHNTVSWYQQALGQGPQFIFQYYREEENGRGNFPPRFSGLQFPNYSSELNVNALELDDSALYLCASSLLAPTYNEQFFGPGTRLTVL.

This sequence joins TRBV5-1 and TRBJ2-7; 10 bases fit TRBD2. With V trimmed by 5 bases and J by 6 bases, 5 bases remained unmatched. CDR3 length equals 13 residues. Germline V gene sequence: CDR1 SGHRS, CDR2 YFSETQ. Written as DNA, the CDR3 is TGCGCCAGCAGGAGCGGGGGGGCCGGCGAGCAGTACTTC. Its protein is CASRSGGAGEQYF.